Described below is a single T cell receptor beta chain sequence and its context. The target antigen is unknown. Time point noted: blood from clinic visit 5 months post-surgery; TSC patient then seizure free. The sequenced cases were selected for having the highest brain T cell transcript signatures. This sample is part of a study of brain T cells in children with intractable seizures. The study's findings and limits: Absence of clones before surgery may stem from lower sequencing depth.

TCRdb keeps only in-frame clones here, not all; method: immunoSEQ multiplex PCR. This sample has about 340,000 clones, with 93% found just once. V lost 1 base to trimming and J lost 4 bases; unmatched junction nucleotides: 10. The CDR3 runs to 16 residues. CDR1 and CDR2 from the germline V gene are SGHDT and YYEEEE. Sample: peripheral blood, taken 4 to 5 months after surgery. The V and J genes are TRBV5-6 and TRBJ2-7, with 8 bases matching TRBD2. The source of this sequence is a boy in the first two years of life with tuberous sclerosis and intractable seizures. Written as DNA, the CDR3 is TGTGCCAGCAGCTTGTCACGGAGCGGGAGTATGTACGAGCAGTACTTC. As protein: CASSLSRSGSMYEQYF.